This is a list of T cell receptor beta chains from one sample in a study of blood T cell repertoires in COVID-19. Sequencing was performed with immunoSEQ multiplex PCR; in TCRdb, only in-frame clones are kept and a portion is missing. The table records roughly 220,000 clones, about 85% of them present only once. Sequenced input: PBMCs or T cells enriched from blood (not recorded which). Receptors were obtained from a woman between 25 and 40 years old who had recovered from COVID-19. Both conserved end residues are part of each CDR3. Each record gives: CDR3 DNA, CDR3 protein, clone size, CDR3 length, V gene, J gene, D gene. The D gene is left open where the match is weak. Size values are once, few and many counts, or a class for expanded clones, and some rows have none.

cdr3_nt: TGTGCCAGCAGTTACCGGGACAAGGGAGGGGGCAATCAGCCCCAGCATTTT; cdr3_aa: CASSYRDKGGGNQPQHF; clone_size: few; cdr3_length: 17; v_call: TRBV6-2/TRBV6-3; j_call: TRBJ1-5; d_call: NA
cdr3_nt: TGTGCCAGCAGCTTAGTGGGGAGTCGGAATGAGCAGTTCTTC; cdr3_aa: CASSLVGSRNEQFF; clone_size: NA; cdr3_length: 14; v_call: TRBV11-3; j_call: TRBJ2-1; d_call: NA
cdr3_nt: TGCGCCAGCACAGGTCCGGGGGGGAATGAGCAGTTCTTC; cdr3_aa: CASTGPGGNEQFF; clone_size: NA; cdr3_length: 13; v_call: TRBV5-1; j_call: TRBJ2-1; d_call: TRBD2
cdr3_nt: TGCGCCAGCAGCCAGGACGGGACTAGCGGGGCCCCAGATACGCAGTATTTT; cdr3_aa: CASSQDGTSGAPDTQYF; clone_size: NA; cdr3_length: 17; v_call: TRBV4-1; j_call: TRBJ2-3; d_call: TRBD2
cdr3_nt: TGTGCCAGCAGCCAACCTGGATTAGTACAGGGGGTCGCTGAAGCTTTCTTT; cdr3_aa: CASSQPGLVQGVAEAFF; clone_size: NA; cdr3_length: 17; v_call: TRBV14; j_call: TRBJ1-1; d_call: TRBD1
cdr3_nt: TGTGCCAGCACCAGACAGGGAACTGGAAACACCATATATTTT; cdr3_aa: CASTRQGTGNTIYF; clone_size: NA; cdr3_length: 14; v_call: TRBV2; j_call: TRBJ1-3; d_call: TRBD1
cdr3_nt: TGTGCCAGCAGCCCCTCGGGAACCTACACTGAAGCTTTCTTT; cdr3_aa: CASSPSGTYTEAFF; clone_size: NA; cdr3_length: 14; v_call: TRBV5-4; j_call: TRBJ1-1; d_call: NA
cdr3_nt: TGTGCCAGCTCACCAGGCGGGACAGGGGACACTGAAGCTTTCTTT; cdr3_aa: CASSPGGTGDTEAFF; clone_size: NA; cdr3_length: 15; v_call: TRBV18; j_call: TRBJ1-1; d_call: TRBD1
cdr3_nt: TGTGCCAGCAGCTTTTCAGGGTCCACAGATACGCAGTATTTT; cdr3_aa: CASSFSGSTDTQYF; clone_size: NA; cdr3_length: 14; v_call: TRBV7-9; j_call: TRBJ2-3; d_call: NA
cdr3_nt: TGTGCCAGCAGCTTAGTTGGGACAGGGATCACCGGGGAGCTGTTTTTT; cdr3_aa: CASSLVGTGITGELFF; clone_size: NA; cdr3_length: 16; v_call: TRBV7-2; j_call: TRBJ2-2; d_call: TRBD1
cdr3_nt: TGTGCCAGCAGGGGATCCGGGACAGGGGCGACCACTGAAGCTTTCTTT; cdr3_aa: CASRGSGTGATTEAFF; clone_size: few; cdr3_length: 16; v_call: TRBV9; j_call: TRBJ1-1; d_call: TRBD1
cdr3_nt: TGTGCCAGCAGCCTCCGGACAGGGCGTCACACTGAAGCTTTCTTT; cdr3_aa: CASSLRTGRHTEAFF; clone_size: NA; cdr3_length: 15; v_call: TRBV7-2; j_call: TRBJ1-1; d_call: TRBD1
cdr3_nt: TGTGTCCGGGGGAACATTGAAGCTTTCTTT; cdr3_aa: CVRGNIEAFF; clone_size: NA; cdr3_length: 10; v_call: TRBV19; j_call: TRBJ1-1; d_call: NA
cdr3_nt: TGTGCCAGCAGTCCGGTAGTGGGGGGTTACACCGGGGAGCTGTTTTTT; cdr3_aa: CASSPVVGGYTGELFF; clone_size: NA; cdr3_length: 16; v_call: TRBV2; j_call: TRBJ2-2; d_call: NA
cdr3_nt: TGTGCCAGCAGCCCCGGGGCCGGGACAGGGCTTTTGTCTTACAATGAGCAGTTCTTC; cdr3_aa: CASSPGAGTGLLSYNEQFF; clone_size: NA; cdr3_length: 19; v_call: TRBV3-1/TRBV3-2; j_call: TRBJ2-1; d_call: TRBD1
cdr3_nt: TGTGCCAGCAGCTCCCCAGGTACGGGGGACTCCTACGAGCAGTACTTC; cdr3_aa: CASSSPGTGDSYEQYF; clone_size: NA; cdr3_length: 16; v_call: TRBV7-8; j_call: TRBJ2-7; d_call: NA
cdr3_nt: TGTGCCAGCAGGGGACTGATTTTGAACACTGAAGCTTTCTTT; cdr3_aa: CASRGLILNTEAFF; clone_size: NA; cdr3_length: 14; v_call: TRBV2; j_call: TRBJ1-1; d_call: NA
cdr3_nt: TGCGCCAGCAGGTTCACAGGACAGTCCTACGAGCAGTACTTC; cdr3_aa: CASRFTGQSYEQYF; clone_size: NA; cdr3_length: 14; v_call: TRBV5-1; j_call: TRBJ2-7; d_call: NA
cdr3_nt: TGTGCCAGCAGCCGCCCGGACAAACAGGGGATTTCCTACGAGCAGTACTTC; cdr3_aa: CASSRPDKQGISYEQYF; clone_size: NA; cdr3_length: 17; v_call: TRBV4-2; j_call: TRBJ2-7; d_call: TRBD1
cdr3_nt: TGTGCCAGCAGCCATGGACTAACCTACGAGCAGTACTTC; cdr3_aa: CASSHGLTYEQYF; clone_size: NA; cdr3_length: 13; v_call: TRBV9; j_call: TRBJ2-7; d_call: NA
cdr3_nt: TGTGCCAGCAGTGGCCGGGGGGGAGGGGAGACCCAGTACTTC; cdr3_aa: CASSGRGGGETQYF; clone_size: NA; cdr3_length: 14; v_call: TRBV2; j_call: TRBJ2-5; d_call: TRBD2
cdr3_nt: TGTGCTAGTGGAGACACAGGAAGGGGCTATAATTCACCCCTCCACTTT; cdr3_aa: CASGDTGRGYNSPLHF; clone_size: NA; cdr3_length: 16; v_call: TRBV12-5; j_call: TRBJ1-6; d_call: NA
cdr3_nt: TGTGCCAGCAGCCGTCGCGGGGGAAGCACAGATACGCAGTATTTT; cdr3_aa: CASSRRGGSTDTQYF; clone_size: once; cdr3_length: 15; v_call: TRBV3-1/TRBV3-2; j_call: TRBJ2-3; d_call: TRBD2
cdr3_nt: TGTGCCAGCAGCCGCCTCACTAGCGGGGGGTCTATGAACAATGAGCAGTTCTTC; cdr3_aa: CASSRLTSGGSMNNEQFF; clone_size: NA; cdr3_length: 18; v_call: TRBV27; j_call: TRBJ2-1; d_call: TRBD2
cdr3_nt: TGTGCCAGCAGCTTAGGCGCGGAGGGCTACGAGCAGTACTTC; cdr3_aa: CASSLGAEGYEQYF; clone_size: NA; cdr3_length: 14; v_call: TRBV7-8; j_call: TRBJ2-7; d_call: NA
cdr3_nt: TGTGCCAGCAGTGAAGTCGGGGGGGCCCCTAATGAGCAGTTCTTC; cdr3_aa: CASSEVGGAPNEQFF; clone_size: NA; cdr3_length: 15; v_call: TRBV2; j_call: TRBJ2-1; d_call: TRBD2
cdr3_nt: TGCGCCAGCAGCCAAGACATACGACAGGGGGCAAATAGCAATCAGCCCCAGCATTTT; cdr3_aa: CASSQDIRQGANSNQPQHF; clone_size: NA; cdr3_length: 19; v_call: TRBV4-1; j_call: TRBJ1-5; d_call: TRBD1
cdr3_nt: TGTGCCAGCAGCGTAGGGCTAGCCCGCGAGACCCAGTACTTC; cdr3_aa: CASSVGLARETQYF; clone_size: NA; cdr3_length: 14; v_call: TRBV9; j_call: TRBJ2-5; d_call: NA
cdr3_nt: TGTGCCAGTTCAAGGCGGAGGGACGGTGCAACTAATGAAAAACTGTTTTTT; cdr3_aa: CASSRRRDGATNEKLFF; clone_size: NA; cdr3_length: 17; v_call: TRBV19; j_call: TRBJ1-4; d_call: NA
cdr3_nt: TGTGCCAGCAGCTCCACCGGAGCGGGGGGACCCCACTCCTACAATGAGCAGTTCTTC; cdr3_aa: CASSSTGAGGPHSYNEQFF; clone_size: NA; cdr3_length: 19; v_call: TRBV5-4; j_call: TRBJ2-1; d_call: TRBD2
cdr3_nt: TGTGCCAGCAGCTTAGGATATGGGACAGGGGCGGAAGAGACCCAGTACTTC; cdr3_aa: CASSLGYGTGAEETQYF; clone_size: NA; cdr3_length: 17; v_call: TRBV7-2; j_call: TRBJ2-5; d_call: TRBD1
cdr3_nt: TGTGCCAGCAGCCCCCAGGGGGCAGCTAATTCACCCCTCCACTTT; cdr3_aa: CASSPQGAANSPLHF; clone_size: NA; cdr3_length: 15; v_call: TRBV11-2; j_call: TRBJ1-6; d_call: TRBD1
cdr3_nt: TGTGCCAGCAGTCCGGACAGGGCCGCTTTCTTT; cdr3_aa: CASSPDRAAFF; clone_size: NA; cdr3_length: 11; v_call: TRBV2; j_call: TRBJ1-1; d_call: TRBD1
cdr3_nt: TGCGCCAGCAGCCGTTGGACAGGGGGGGGCTACGAGCAGTACTTC; cdr3_aa: CASSRWTGGGYEQYF; clone_size: NA; cdr3_length: 15; v_call: TRBV4-3; j_call: TRBJ2-7; d_call: TRBD1
cdr3_nt: TGTGCCAGCACCTACAATGAAAAACTGTTTTTT; cdr3_aa: CASTYNEKLFF; clone_size: NA; cdr3_length: 11; v_call: TRBV25-1; j_call: TRBJ1-4; d_call: NA
cdr3_nt: TGTGCCAGTAGCGCAGGGGCTGAAGCTTTCTTT; cdr3_aa: CASSAGAEAFF; clone_size: NA; cdr3_length: 11; v_call: TRBV19; j_call: TRBJ1-1; d_call: NA
cdr3_nt: TGTGCCAGCAGCTTAGGGGTAGCGGGGGGGTTAACCTACGAGCAGTACTTC; cdr3_aa: CASSLGVAGGLTYEQYF; clone_size: NA; cdr3_length: 17; v_call: TRBV7-6; j_call: TRBJ2-7; d_call: TRBD2
cdr3_nt: TGCGCCAGCAGCCAAGTACCCGGCTCTGGAAACACCATATATTTT; cdr3_aa: CASSQVPGSGNTIYF; clone_size: once; cdr3_length: 15; v_call: TRBV4-3; j_call: TRBJ1-3; d_call: NA
cdr3_nt: TGTGCCAGCAGCCCCGGACAGCACTTCTATAATTCACCCCTCCACTTT; cdr3_aa: CASSPGQHFYNSPLHF; clone_size: once; cdr3_length: 16; v_call: TRBV3-1/TRBV3-2; j_call: TRBJ1-6; d_call: NA
cdr3_nt: TGTGCCAGCAGCCCACGGACAGAAACTGAAGCTTTCTTT; cdr3_aa: CASSPRTETEAFF; clone_size: NA; cdr3_length: 13; v_call: TRBV9; j_call: TRBJ1-1; d_call: NA
cdr3_nt: TGTGCCAGCAGCTTCGGGACAGGCCAAGCTTTCTTT; cdr3_aa: CASSFGTGQAFF; clone_size: NA; cdr3_length: 12; v_call: TRBV7-2; j_call: TRBJ1-1; d_call: TRBD1
cdr3_nt: TGTGCCAGCGGGGGACAGACCAAAAACATTCAGTACTTC; cdr3_aa: CASGGQTKNIQYF; clone_size: NA; cdr3_length: 13; v_call: TRBV5-6; j_call: TRBJ2-4; d_call: TRBD1
cdr3_nt: TGTGCCAGCAGCTTAGCCCCCAGGGGGCGGTTGGGAGGAAACACCATATATTTT; cdr3_aa: CASSLAPRGRLGGNTIYF; clone_size: NA; cdr3_length: 18; v_call: TRBV7-9; j_call: TRBJ1-3; d_call: TRBD1
cdr3_nt: TGTGCCAGCAGTTGGACTAGCGGGGCCCTAGGCGGGGAGCTGTTTTTT; cdr3_aa: CASSWTSGALGGELFF; clone_size: NA; cdr3_length: 16; v_call: TRBV27; j_call: TRBJ2-2; d_call: TRBD2
cdr3_nt: TGTGCCAGCAGCTTATTGCTAGGAATATACCAAGAGACCCAGTACTTC; cdr3_aa: CASSLLLGIYQETQYF; clone_size: NA; cdr3_length: 16; v_call: TRBV11-2; j_call: TRBJ2-5; d_call: NA
cdr3_nt: TGTGCCAACGGTTTGGGCGCCCTCAACTATGGCTACACCTTC; cdr3_aa: CANGLGALNYGYTF; clone_size: NA; cdr3_length: 14; v_call: TRBV6-5; j_call: TRBJ1-2; d_call: NA
cdr3_nt: TGTGCCAGCAGCCAAGAAAGCAGGGACACTGAAGCTTTCTTT; cdr3_aa: CASSQESRDTEAFF; clone_size: NA; cdr3_length: 14; v_call: TRBV4-2; j_call: TRBJ1-1; d_call: NA